This TCR beta chain appears in the sequencing data of a study of blood T cells in healthy people across ages. The V gene's germline CDR1 is MGHDK and CDR2 SYGVNS. CDR3 length: 15 amino acids. Germline trimming cut 8 bases from V and 0 bases from J; bases unmatched to any gene: 10. The use of a sample-barcoded 5' primer and a J-beta primer mix characterized a second PCR of roughly 7 to 12 cycles. TCRdb analysed the 5' RACE reads with MiXCR anew, one entry per CDR3 protein. The repertoire holds 1.5 million to 2 million distinct CDR3 sequences, around 50% seen once, with about 2.1% in the top ten. Sequences were obtained from blood. The sequence derives from a woman between 40 and 55 years old in good health. The chain uses TRBV25-1 and TRBJ2-7; TRBD1 matches 7 bases. Here the CDR3 DNA reads TGTGCCAGCCGATCTACCCGGACAGGCTCCTACGAGCAGTACTTC. It codes for CASRSTRTGSYEQYF.